Below are 21 T cell receptor beta chains sequenced from a single sample in a study of chemoradiotherapy in HPV16-positive cancers. Measured with immunoSEQ multiplex PCR; TCRdb has only the in-frame clones, and not every one. The top ten hold approximately 2% of the sample, which has about 5,400 clones, 89% seen once. Specimen: blood, collected from a patient who underwent chemoradiotherapy. These receptors all stem from a human donor with HPV-associated anogenital cancer.

The rearrangement uses TRBV7-2 and TRBJ2-4; TRBD1 matches at 7 bases. The germline V gene encodes CDR1 SGHTA and CDR2 FQGNSA. The J segment lost 3 bases and the V segment lost 4 bases, leaving 9 bases of the junction unmatched. The CDR3 covers 16 residues. The CDR3 protein is CASSSRTGMGKNIQYF. CDR3 nucleotides: TGTGCCAGCAGCTCCAGGACAGGAATGGGCAAAAACATTCAGTACTTC.

In this sample, this clone turned up once. The chain combines TRBV4-1 with TRBJ2-3, with a tentative D call TRBD2 (6 bases). Trimming pared 1 base from V and 0 bases from J, leaving 14 bases between. The V gene's germline CDR1 is MGHRA and CDR2 YSYEKL. This CDR3 spans 17 amino acids. DNA for the CDR3: TGCGCCAGCAGCCAAGGGTCCGGCGGGACTAGCACAGATACGCAGTATTTT. It yields the protein CASSQGSGGTSTDTQYF.

The table lists this clone with a count of one. J is TRBJ1-2 and V is TRBV4-2, with D perhaps TRBD1 (6 bases). Germline CDR1 and CDR2: LGHNA and YNFKEQ. Deletions cut 0 bases from V and 8 bases from J, with 16 bases between. The CDR3 consists of 15 residues. This chain's CDR3 is CASSQDSTGREGYTF. The CDR3 DNA is TGTGCCAGCAGCCAAGACTCTACAGGGAGGGAGGGCTACACCTTC.

The V and J genes are TRBV6-5 and TRBJ2-7; maybe TRBD1 (6 bases). Germline lookup yields CDR1 MNHEY and CDR2 SVGAGI. V was clipped by 7 bases and J by 4 bases, with 14 bases between them. The CDR3 consists of 13 residues. The CDR3: CASKLGTLYEQYF. DNA for the CDR3: TGTGCCAGCAAGCTTGGGACATTATACGAGCAGTACTTC.

This chain links TRBV2 with TRBJ2-1; 13 nucleotides match TRBD2. The CDR3 totals 15 residues. After removal of 10 bases from V and 6 bases from J, the junction contained 9 bases not matched to a gene. Germline CDR1 is SNHLY and CDR2 is FYNNEI. The CDR3 here is CAMQFGTSGTNEQFF. The CDR3 bases are TGTGCCATGCAATTCGGGACTAGCGGGACCAATGAGCAGTTCTTC.

CDR3 nucleotide sequence: TGTGCCAGCAGCGCGCCACTAGGCCTACAAGAGACCCAGTACTTC. Protein: CASSAPLGLQETQYF. V and J are TRBV9 and TRBJ2-5; tentative D call: TRBD2 (5 bases). The CDR3 is made up of 15 amino acids. V was clipped by 3 bases and J by 2 bases, with 14 bases between them. Germline assignment: CDR1 SGDLS and CDR2 YYNGEE.

The chain links TRBV7-2 to TRBJ2-7; TRBD2 matches at 11 bases. Germline V gene lookup returns CDR1 SGHTA and CDR2 FQGNSA. The J segment lost 3 bases and the V segment lost 5 bases, leaving 6 bases of the junction unmatched. The CDR3 is 15 amino acids. CDR3 region: CASSPRSGGGYEQYF. In DNA form, the CDR3 reads TGTGCCAGCAGCCCCCGTAGCGGGGGGGGCTACGAGCAGTACTTC.

The chain links TRBV20-1 to TRBJ2-7, with 7 bases lining up with TRBD1. Germline V gene data show CDR1 as DFQATT and CDR2 as SNEGSKA (reference sequence). The CDR3 runs 11 residues. Losses at the gene ends were 5 bases for V and 12 bases for J; bases not matched to a gene: 10. The CDR3 nucleotides are TGCAGTGCTTCCCATGACAGGGTTGGGTACTTC. Protein product: CSASHDRVGYF.

The CDR3 reads CASSPTGTSPYNEQFF. CDR3 sequence (DNA): TGTGCCAGCAGCCCGACGGGGACTAGCCCCTACAATGAGCAGTTCTTC. The chain uses TRBV11-3 and TRBJ2-1; TRBD2 matches at 9 bases. This CDR3 contains 16 residues. The germline gives CDR1 SGHNT, CDR2 YENEEA. After removal of 5 bases from V and 2 bases from J, the junction contained 7 bases not matched to a gene.

This chain uses TRBV27 with TRBJ1-1; 10 nucleotides align to TRBD1. Germline CDR1 MNHEY, CDR2 SMNVEV (reference sequence). This CDR3 region has 17 residues. V trimming: 6 bases; J trimming: 0 bases; junction bases outside the gene matches: 10. CDR3 sequence (DNA): TGTGCCAGCAGCCATGACAGGGGGCACGTCATGAACACTGAAGCTTTCTTT. This codes for CASSHDRGHVMNTEAFF.

The chain employs TRBV18 and TRBJ2-7; D gene unclear. The ends were cut back, 3 bases at V and 5 bases at J, with 17 bases in the middle. Germline CDR1 is KGHSH and CDR2 is LQKENI. The CDR3 covers 15 residues. The CDR3 protein is CASSPPGRPKDEQYF. CDR3 nucleotides: TGTGCCAGCTCACCTCCGGGCAGGCCGAAGGACGAGCAGTACTTC.

This rearrangement joins TRBV7-6 to TRBJ2-2; D is unresolved. CDR1 and CDR2 (germline): SGHVS, FNYEAQ. This CDR3 comprises 13 residues. The V end was cut by 1 base, the J end by 6 bases, with 6 bases between. CDR3 sequence (DNA): TGTGCCAGCAGCTTAGACTTTCCCGGGGAGCTGTTTTTT. It translates to CASSLDFPGELFF.

A few counts support this clone. V and J are TRBV18 and TRBJ2-7; TRBD1 matches 10 bases. Germline V CDR1 and CDR2: KGHSH, LQKENI. This CDR3 contains 16 residues. Trimming at V came to 3 bases and at J to 4 bases, leaving 9 bases not matched to a gene. The CDR3: CASSPPGTGVLYEQYF. In nucleotides, the CDR3 is TGTGCCAGCTCACCTCCCGGGACAGGGGTTTTATACGAGCAGTACTTC.

V and J are TRBV11-3 and TRBJ2-2; 8 bases line up with TRBD1. V lost 2 bases to trimming and J lost 3 bases; unmatched junction nucleotides: 2. The germline V gene encodes CDR1 SGHNT and CDR2 YENEEA. The CDR3 spans 15 residues. CDR3: CASSLSRGHTGELFF. The DNA of the CDR3 is TGTGCCAGCAGCTTATCCAGGGGGCACACCGGGGAGCTGTTTTTT.

The V gene is TRBV7-3, the J gene TRBJ2-3, with 13 bases aligning to TRBD2. The CDR3 is 16 residues long. Looked up from germline, CDR1 is SGHTA and CDR2 is FQGTGA. V trimming: 2 bases; J trimming: 5 bases; junction bases outside the gene matches: 4. The CDR3 region is CASSLGLAGVGDTQYF. CDR3 DNA: TGTGCCAGCAGCTTAGGACTAGCGGGAGTGGGAGATACGCAGTATTTT.

This sequence joins TRBV6-5 and TRBJ2-2; D ambiguous. Trimming removed 7 bases at V and 3 bases at J, with 9 bases between. This CDR3 has 13 residues. Germline CDR1 MNHEY, CDR2 SVGAGI. CDR3 DNA sequence: TGTGCCAGCATGGAACCTTACACCGGGGAGCTGTTTTTT. Translated: CASMEPYTGELFF.

The gene calls are TRBV2 and TRBJ1-5; 8 bases line up with TRBD1. The CDR3 extends over 15 amino acids. With 7 bases clipped from V and 7 bases from J, the junction kept 12 bases outside the gene matches. From germline, CDR1 is SNHLY and CDR2 FYNNEI. CDR3 loop: CASTPLATGVQPQHF. CDR3 DNA sequence: TGTGCCAGCACCCCCCTAGCGACAGGGGTCCAGCCCCAGCATTTT.

This sequence joins TRBV2 and TRBJ2-5; the D is unclear. Looked up from germline, CDR1 is SNHLY and CDR2 is FYNNEI. This CDR3 region has 17 residues. V was pared by 7 bases and J by 5 bases, with 26 bases between. CDR3 nucleotides: TGTGCCAGCATGAATCAGGACCTCCGGGCCCTTCTGGAGACCCAGTACTTC. This sequence encodes CASMNQDLRALLETQYF.

A few counts support this clone. This chain connects TRBV30 to TRBJ1-4; 10 nucleotides match TRBD1. Germline values: CDR1 GTSNPN, CDR2 SVGIG (reference sequence). Losses at the gene ends were 0 bases for V and 8 bases for J; bases not matched to a gene: 3. There are 14 residues in the CDR3. The CDR3 reads CAWSVGTGEEKLFF. The DNA of the CDR3 is TGTGCCTGGAGTGTCGGGACAGGGGAAGAAAAACTGTTTTTT.

The table lists this clone with a few counts. V usage is TRBV11-1 and J usage is TRBJ2-7; D might be TRBD2 (5 bases). Germline V gene sequence: CDR1 SGHAT, CDR2 FQDESV (reference sequence). The CDR3 sequence is 14 residues long. V was shortened by 3 bases and J by 2 bases, with 11 bases between the two germline ends. The CDR3: CASSLGREPYEQYF. The CDR3 DNA reads as TGTGCCAGCAGCTTGGGAAGGGAGCCCTACGAGCAGTACTTC.

CDR3 coding DNA: TGTGCCAGCGGTACGGGCGGGGGCGATGAGCAGTTCTTC. Encoded protein: CASGTGGGDEQFF. The rearrangement links TRBV9 to TRBJ2-1; possibly TRBD2 for D (7 bases). Trimming cost V 7 bases and J 8 bases, with 16 bases left between them. CDR3 length equals 13 residues. Germline loops: CDR1 SGDLS, CDR2 YYNGEE.